This T cell receptor beta chain emerged from a study of T cell responses to AZD1222 COVID-19 vaccine. Across the study: It was second doses at about 4 or about 12 weeks that were pooled. The study's findings and limits: Baseline seropositives among AZD1222 recipients totaled only six or seven. Unmutated variant regions reportedly attract nearly half of all spike-specific TCRs.

With regard to this clone: Its specificity is not known.

CDR1 is SGDLS, CDR2 YYNGEE, per germline. V was pared by 4 bases and J by 0 bases, with 17 bases between. There are 17 residues in the CDR3. Assay used: immunoSEQ multiplex PCR; TCRdb lists only in-frame clones, some missing. The sample shows 40,000 to 65,000 clones, about four fifths of them seen only once. This rearrangement joins TRBV9 to TRBJ1-3; D is possibly TRBD1 (5 bases). This clonotype originated in an adult in good health. This specimen consisted of peripheral blood, obtained on day 0 of AZD1222 vaccination. CDR3 DNA sequence: TGTGCCAGCAGCCCGATCCCGGGGGGAAGCTCTGGAAACACCATATATTTT. Translated: CASSPIPGGSSGNTIYF.